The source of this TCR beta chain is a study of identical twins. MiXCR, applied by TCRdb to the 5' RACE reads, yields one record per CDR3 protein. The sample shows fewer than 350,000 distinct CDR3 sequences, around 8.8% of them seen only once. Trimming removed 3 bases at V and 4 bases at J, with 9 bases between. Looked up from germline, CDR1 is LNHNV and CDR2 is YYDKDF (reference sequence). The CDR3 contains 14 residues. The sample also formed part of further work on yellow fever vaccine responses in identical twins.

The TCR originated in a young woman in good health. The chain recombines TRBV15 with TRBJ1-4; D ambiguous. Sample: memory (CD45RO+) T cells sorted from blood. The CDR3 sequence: CATSRPHVNEKLFF. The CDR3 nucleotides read TGTGCCACCAGCAGGCCACACGTTAATGAAAAACTGTTTTTT.